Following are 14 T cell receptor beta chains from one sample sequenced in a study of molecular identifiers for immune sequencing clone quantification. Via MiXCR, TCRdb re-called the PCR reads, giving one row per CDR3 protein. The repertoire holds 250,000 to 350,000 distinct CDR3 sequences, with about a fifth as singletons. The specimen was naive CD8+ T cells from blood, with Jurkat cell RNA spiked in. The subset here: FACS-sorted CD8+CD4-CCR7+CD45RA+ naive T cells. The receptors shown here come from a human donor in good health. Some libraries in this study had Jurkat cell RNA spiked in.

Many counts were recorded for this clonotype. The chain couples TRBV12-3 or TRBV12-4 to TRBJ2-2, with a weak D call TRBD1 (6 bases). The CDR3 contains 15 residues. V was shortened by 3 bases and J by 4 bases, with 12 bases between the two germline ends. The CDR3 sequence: CASSFQGTGTGELFF. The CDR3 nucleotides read TGTGCCAGCAGTTTCCAGGGGACGGGCACCGGGGAGCTGTTTTTT.

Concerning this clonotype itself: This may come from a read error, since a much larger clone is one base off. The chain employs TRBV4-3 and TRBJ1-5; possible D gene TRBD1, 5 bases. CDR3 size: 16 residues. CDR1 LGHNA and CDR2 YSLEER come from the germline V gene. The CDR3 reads CTSSQHLGDSNQPQHF. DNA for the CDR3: TGCACCAGCAGCCAACACTTAGGGGACAGCAATCAGCCCCAGCATTTT.

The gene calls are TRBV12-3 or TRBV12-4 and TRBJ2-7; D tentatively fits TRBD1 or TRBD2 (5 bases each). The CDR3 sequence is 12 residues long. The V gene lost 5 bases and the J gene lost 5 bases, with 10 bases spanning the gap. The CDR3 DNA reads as TGTGCCAGCAGTCTCGGGGCCCACGAGCAGTACTTC. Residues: CASSLGAHEQYF.

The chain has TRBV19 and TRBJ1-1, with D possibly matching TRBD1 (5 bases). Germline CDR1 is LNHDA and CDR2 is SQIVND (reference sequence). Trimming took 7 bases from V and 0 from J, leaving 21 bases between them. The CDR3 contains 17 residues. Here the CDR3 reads CASIRTGQLGVNTEAFF. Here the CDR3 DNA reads TGTGCCAGTATCAGGACGGGGCAGCTCGGAGTGAACACTGAAGCTTTCTTT. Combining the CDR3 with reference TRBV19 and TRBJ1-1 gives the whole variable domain DGGITQSPKYLFRKEGQNVTLSCEQNLNHDAMYWYRQDPGQGLRLIYYSQIVNDFQKGDIAEGYSVSREKKESFPLTVTSAQKNPTAFYLCASIRTGQLGVNTEAFFGQGTRLTVV.

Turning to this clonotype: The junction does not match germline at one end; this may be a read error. The CDR3 DNA sequence: TGTGCCAGCAGCCAAAGACAGGGGGATCAGCCCCAGCACTTT. It yields the protein CASSQRQGDQPQHF. The V and J genes are TRBV4-2 and TRBJ1-5, with 9 positions matching TRBD1. In germline, CDR1 is LGHNA, CDR2 YNFKEQ. This CDR3 spans 14 amino acids.

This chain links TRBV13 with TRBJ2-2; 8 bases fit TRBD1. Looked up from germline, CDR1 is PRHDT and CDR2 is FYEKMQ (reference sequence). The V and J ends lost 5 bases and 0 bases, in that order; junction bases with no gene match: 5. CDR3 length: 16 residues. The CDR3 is CASSPRGRANTGELFF. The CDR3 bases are TGTGCCAGCAGCCCCAGGGGGCGCGCGAACACCGGGGAGCTGTTTTTT. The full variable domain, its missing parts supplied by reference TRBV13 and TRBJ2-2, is AAGVIQSPRHLIKEKRETATLKCYPIPRHDTVYWYQQGPGQDPQFLISFYEKMQSDKGSIPDRFSAQQFSDYHSELNMSSLELGDSALYFCASSPRGRANTGELFFGEGSRLTVL.

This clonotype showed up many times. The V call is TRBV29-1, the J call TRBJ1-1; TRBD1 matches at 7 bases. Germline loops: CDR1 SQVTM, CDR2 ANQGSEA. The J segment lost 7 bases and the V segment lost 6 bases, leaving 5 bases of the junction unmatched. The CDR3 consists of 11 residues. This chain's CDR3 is CSVGDSLEAFF. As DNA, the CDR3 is TGCAGCGTCGGGGACAGCCTTGAAGCTTTCTTT. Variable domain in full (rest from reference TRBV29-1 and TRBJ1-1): SAVISQKPSRDICQRGTSLTIQCQVDSQVTMMFWYRQQPGQSLTLIATANQGSEATYESGFVIDKFPISRPNLTFSTLTVSNMSPEDSSIYLCSVGDSLEAFFGQGTRLTVV.

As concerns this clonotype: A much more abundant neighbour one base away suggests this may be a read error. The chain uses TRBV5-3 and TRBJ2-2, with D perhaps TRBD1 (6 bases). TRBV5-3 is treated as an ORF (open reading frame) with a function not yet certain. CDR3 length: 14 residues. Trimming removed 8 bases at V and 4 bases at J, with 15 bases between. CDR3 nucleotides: TGTGCCAGCTCGGGCAGGGACATCACCGGGGAGCTGTTTTTT. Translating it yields CASSGRDITGELFF.

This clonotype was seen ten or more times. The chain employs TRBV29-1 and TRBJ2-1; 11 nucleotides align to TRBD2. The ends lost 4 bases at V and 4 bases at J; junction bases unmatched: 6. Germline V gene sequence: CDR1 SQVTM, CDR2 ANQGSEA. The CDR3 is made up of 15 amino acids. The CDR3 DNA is TGCAGCGTTGCCGGGACTAGCGGTTATTACAATGAGCAGTTCTTC. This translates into CSVAGTSGYYNEQFF.

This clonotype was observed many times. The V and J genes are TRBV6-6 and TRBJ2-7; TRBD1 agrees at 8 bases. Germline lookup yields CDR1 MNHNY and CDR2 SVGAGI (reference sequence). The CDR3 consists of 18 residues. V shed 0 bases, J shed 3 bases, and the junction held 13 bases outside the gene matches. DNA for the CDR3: TGTGCCAGCAGTTACTCGATTGCTCAGGGGGCGTTAAACTACGAGCAGTACTTC. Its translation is CASSYSIAQGALNYEQYF.

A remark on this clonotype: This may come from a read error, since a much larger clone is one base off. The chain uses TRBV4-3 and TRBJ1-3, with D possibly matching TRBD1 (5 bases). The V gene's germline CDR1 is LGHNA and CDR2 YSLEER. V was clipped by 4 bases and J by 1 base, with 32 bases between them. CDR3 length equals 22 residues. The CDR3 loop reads CASSLGRVGASLGLRSGNTIYF. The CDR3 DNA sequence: TGCGCCAGCAGCCTGGGCCGTGTTGGAGCTTCTCTGGGGCTAAGGTCTGGAAACACCATATATTTT.

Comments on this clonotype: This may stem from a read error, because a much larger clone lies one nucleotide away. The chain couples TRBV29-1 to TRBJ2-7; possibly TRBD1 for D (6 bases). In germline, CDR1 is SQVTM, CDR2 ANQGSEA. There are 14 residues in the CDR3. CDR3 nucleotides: TGCGGCGTTGAGGTACAGGGATATACCTACGAGCAGTACTTC. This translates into CGVEVQGYTYEQYF.

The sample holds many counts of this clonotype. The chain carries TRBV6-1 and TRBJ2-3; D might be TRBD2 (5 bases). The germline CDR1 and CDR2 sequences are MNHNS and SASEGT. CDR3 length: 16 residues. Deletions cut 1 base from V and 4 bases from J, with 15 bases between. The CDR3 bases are TGTGCCAGCAGTGAAGTTGAGGGAACACTCCCAGATACGCAGTATTTT. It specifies CASSEVEGTLPDTQYF.

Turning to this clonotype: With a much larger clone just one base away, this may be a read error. CDR3: CASSRDLWTVNTEAFF. In DNA, the CDR3 is TGCGCCAGCAGCCGAGATTTATGGACTGTGAACACTGAAGCTTTCTTT. The gene calls are TRBV4-1 and TRBJ1-1; no firm D call. V lost 4 bases and J lost 0, with 15 bases in between. CDR1 and CDR2 from the germline V gene are MGHRA and YSYEKL. The CDR3 is made up of 16 amino acids.